This entry describes one T cell receptor (beta chain). Which antigen it targets is not known. Base qualities are not recorded, but no much larger clone differs from it by a single base. The sample belongs to a study of T-cell memory formation after mild COVID-19 (dated by TCRdb to the early 2020s). With regard to the full study: Most TCR sequence clusters were specific to one of the two donors. Longitudinal TCRalpha and TCRbeta repertoire sequencing tracked T-cell clones expanding and contracting after mild COVID-19 in a couple of donors. The cohort was made up of two young adult volunteers, one female and one male, who were previously healthy. Broad study findings and their caveats: Only a couple of mild cases were covered in the study, and larger cohorts including severe cases with pre-infection samples were considered necessary. Balanced CD4/CD8 phenotypes were observed for clones contracting from day 15 to 85, whereas a bias towards CD4+ was observed for a second wave of clones expanding from day 15 to 37. Contracting CD4+ clones appeared mostly in the CM and EM memory subsets, whereas CD8+ clones were enriched in EMRA. SARS-CoV-2 specificity of the second-wave clones peaking on day 37 was not confirmed. The detection of some responding clones in pre-infection memory suggests that pre-existing cross-reactive memory T cells joined the SARS-CoV-2 response.

The cysteine opens and the phenylalanine closes a CDR3 of 15 amino acids. The kept DNA is CDR3 alone, 45 bases in frame from the first base. CDR1 LGHNA and CDR2 YNFKEQ were looked up in the germline V gene. V is shortened by 1 base, J by 0 bases, and the region joining them spans 9 bases. Ficoll-Paque density gradient centrifugation was used to isolate PBMCs. TCRdb records Illumina NovaSeq 6000 as the sequencer. TCRalpha and TCRbeta cDNA libraries were built by 5'RACE with constant-segment primers, adding sample barcodes and unique molecular identifiers. RNA was extracted from every sample with Trizol reagent. Amplification of the libraries took two PCR steps, and the second step added a second sample barcode plus Illumina TruSeq adapters. Sequencing of libraries was performed on an Illumina NovaSeq with 2 x 150 bp paired-end reads. Processing in the source paper ran as follows. The reads were demultiplexed and collapsed into UMI-guided consensus sequences using migec v1.2.7. Using mixcr v2.1.11, the UMI consensuses were aligned to TRA and TRB V and J templates and assembled into clonotypes. A clonotype was counted as expanded or contracted only when both edgeR and NoisET called the clonotype significant, with the noise models trained on biological replicates. For edgeR calls, the cutoffs were a false discovery rate-adjusted p below 0.01 and a log2 fold-change threshold of 1. As an exploratory analysis of dynamics, max-normalized trajectories of the 1000 most abundant clonotypes were examined with PCA combined with hierarchical clustering. Separately sequenced CD4+ and CD8+ repertoires were used to assign the CD4 or CD8 phenotype of responding clones. TCRdb trimmed public reads at Q25 via fastp, called clones via MiXCR and kept in-frame beta chains. When rows share a CDR3 protein, they turn into one entry using the most common DNA and genes. TCRdb's processing, not the authors', yielded these V and J calls. Across this sample there are 200,000 to 250,000 distinct CDR3 sequences, with about a sixth seen only once. The ten biggest clones cover approximately 3.5% of the sample.

The chain was built from TRBV4-2 and TRBJ1-1, and possibly TRBD1, on 5 matching bases. The sequence was collected from a young man who had mild COVID-19 (a few samples of this study predate the infection). The sample titles of this study are shuffled in the database, so cell type and time point are left out; the donor was told from shared clones. Material for sequencing was PBMCs or a T cell subset sorted from them (not recorded which). In nucleotide form, the sequence is TGTGCCAGCAGCCAAGCCCCGACAGTGAACACTGAAGCTTTCTTT. The resulting protein is CASSQAPTVNTEAFF.